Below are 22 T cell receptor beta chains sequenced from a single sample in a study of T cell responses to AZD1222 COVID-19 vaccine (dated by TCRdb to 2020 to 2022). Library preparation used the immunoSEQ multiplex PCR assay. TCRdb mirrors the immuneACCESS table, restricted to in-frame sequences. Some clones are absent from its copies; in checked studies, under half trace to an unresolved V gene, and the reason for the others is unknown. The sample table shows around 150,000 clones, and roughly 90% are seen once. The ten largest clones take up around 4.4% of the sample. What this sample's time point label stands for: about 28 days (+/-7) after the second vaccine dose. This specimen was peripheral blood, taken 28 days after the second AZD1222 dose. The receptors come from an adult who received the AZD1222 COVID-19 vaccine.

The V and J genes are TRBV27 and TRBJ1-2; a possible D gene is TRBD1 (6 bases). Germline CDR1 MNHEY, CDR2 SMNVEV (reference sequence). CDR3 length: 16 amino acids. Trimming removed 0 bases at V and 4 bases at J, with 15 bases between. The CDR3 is CASSLSTGGNFYGYTF. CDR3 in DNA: TGTGCCAGCAGTTTATCGACAGGAGGAAACTTCTATGGCTACACCTTC.

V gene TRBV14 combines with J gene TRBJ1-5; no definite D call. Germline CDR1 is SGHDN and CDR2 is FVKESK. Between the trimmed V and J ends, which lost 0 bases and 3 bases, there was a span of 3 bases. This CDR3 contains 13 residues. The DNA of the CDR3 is TGTGCCAGCAGCCAAGACAACAATCAGCCCCAGCATTTT. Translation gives CASSQDNNQPQHF.

This CDR3 reads CASSPLGSEETQYF. CDR3 DNA: TGTGCCAGCAGTCCCCTGGGGTCGGAAGAGACCCAGTACTTC. This rearrangement joins TRBV25-1 to TRBJ2-5; no definite D call. Trimming pared 5 bases from V and 3 bases from J, leaving 13 bases between. The germline gives CDR1 MGHDK, CDR2 SYGVNS. The CDR3 contains 14 residues.

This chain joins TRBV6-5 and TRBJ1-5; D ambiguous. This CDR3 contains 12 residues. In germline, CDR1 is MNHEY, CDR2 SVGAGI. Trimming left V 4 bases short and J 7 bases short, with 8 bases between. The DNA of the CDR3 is TGTGCCAGCAGTTTAACTCAGCAGCCCCAGCATTTT. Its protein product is CASSLTQQPQHF.

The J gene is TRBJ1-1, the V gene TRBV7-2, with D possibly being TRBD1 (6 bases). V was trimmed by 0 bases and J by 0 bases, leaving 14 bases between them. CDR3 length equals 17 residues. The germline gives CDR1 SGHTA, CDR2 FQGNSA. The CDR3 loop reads CASSLAPRGRVNTEAFF. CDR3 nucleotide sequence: TGTGCCAGCAGCTTAGCGCCCAGGGGCCGTGTGAACACTGAAGCTTTCTTT.

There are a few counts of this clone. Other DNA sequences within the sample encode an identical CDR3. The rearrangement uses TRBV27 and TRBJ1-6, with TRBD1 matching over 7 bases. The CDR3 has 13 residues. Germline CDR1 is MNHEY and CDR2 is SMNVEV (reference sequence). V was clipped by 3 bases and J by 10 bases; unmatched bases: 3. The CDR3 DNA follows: TGTGCCAGCAGTTTGCGGGGACAGTCACCCCTCCACTTT. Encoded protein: CASSLRGQSPLHF.

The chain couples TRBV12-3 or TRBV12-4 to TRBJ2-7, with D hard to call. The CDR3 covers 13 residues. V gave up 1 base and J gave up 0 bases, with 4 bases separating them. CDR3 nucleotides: TGTGCCAGCAGTTTAGACCTCTCCTACGAGCAGTACTTC. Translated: CASSLDLSYEQYF.

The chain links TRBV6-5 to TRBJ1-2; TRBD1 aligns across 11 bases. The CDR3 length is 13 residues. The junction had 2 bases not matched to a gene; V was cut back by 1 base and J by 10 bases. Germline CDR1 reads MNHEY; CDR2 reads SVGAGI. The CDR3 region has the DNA TGTGCCAGCAGTTACTATGGACAGGGGGCCTACACCTTC. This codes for CASSYYGQGAYTF.

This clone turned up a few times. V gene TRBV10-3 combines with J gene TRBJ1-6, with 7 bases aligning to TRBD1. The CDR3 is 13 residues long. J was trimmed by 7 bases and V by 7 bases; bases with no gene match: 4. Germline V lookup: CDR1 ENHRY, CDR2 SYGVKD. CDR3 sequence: CAITGQENSPLHF. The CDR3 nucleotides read TGTGCCATCACCGGACAGGAGAATTCACCCCTCCACTTT.

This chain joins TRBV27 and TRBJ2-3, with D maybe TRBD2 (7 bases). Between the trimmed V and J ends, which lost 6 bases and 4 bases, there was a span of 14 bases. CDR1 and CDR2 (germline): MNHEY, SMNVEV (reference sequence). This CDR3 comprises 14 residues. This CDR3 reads CASRSGGRPDTQYF. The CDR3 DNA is TGTGCCAGCAGATCCGGGGGGCGGCCAGATACGCAGTATTTT.

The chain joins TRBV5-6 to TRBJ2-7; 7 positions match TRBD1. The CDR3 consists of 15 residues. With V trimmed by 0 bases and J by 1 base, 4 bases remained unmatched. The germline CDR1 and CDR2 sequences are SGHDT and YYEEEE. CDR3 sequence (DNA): TGTGCCAGCAGCTTGGTTGGCAGGGGGTCCTACGAGCAGTACTTC. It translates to CASSLVGRGSYEQYF.

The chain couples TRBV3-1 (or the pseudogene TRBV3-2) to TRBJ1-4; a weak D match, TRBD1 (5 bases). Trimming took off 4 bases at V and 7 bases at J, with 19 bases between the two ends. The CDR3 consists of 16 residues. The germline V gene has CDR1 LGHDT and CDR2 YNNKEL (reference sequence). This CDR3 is CASSRDFRDGIEKLFF. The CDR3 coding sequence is TGTGCCAGCAGCCGGGACTTCCGGGACGGGATTGAAAAACTGTTTTTT.

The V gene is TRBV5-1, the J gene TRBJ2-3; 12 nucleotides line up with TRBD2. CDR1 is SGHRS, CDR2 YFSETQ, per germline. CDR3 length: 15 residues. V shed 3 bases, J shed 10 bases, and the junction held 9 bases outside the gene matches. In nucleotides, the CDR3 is TGCGCCAGCAGCTGGCTAGCGGGGGGGCCGGGGTCGCAGTATTTT. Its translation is CASSWLAGGPGSQYF.

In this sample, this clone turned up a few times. CDR3 DNA sequence: TGTGCCAGCAGTTACTCGGGACAGGGCCTCTATGGCTACACCTTC. Amino acid sequence: CASSYSGQGLYGYTF. This rearrangement joins TRBV6-5 to TRBJ1-2; 9 bases are shared with TRBD1. Germline CDR1 reads MNHEY; CDR2 reads SVGAGI. J lost 4 bases, V lost 0 bases, and 3 bases had no gene match. The CDR3 sequence is 15 residues long.

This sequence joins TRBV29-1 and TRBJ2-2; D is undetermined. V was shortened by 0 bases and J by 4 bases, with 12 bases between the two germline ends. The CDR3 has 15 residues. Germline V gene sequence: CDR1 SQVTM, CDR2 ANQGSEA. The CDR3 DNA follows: TGCAGCGTTGAAGATCCCCCCGGGCCCACCGGGGAGCTGTTTTTT. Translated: CSVEDPPGPTGELFF.

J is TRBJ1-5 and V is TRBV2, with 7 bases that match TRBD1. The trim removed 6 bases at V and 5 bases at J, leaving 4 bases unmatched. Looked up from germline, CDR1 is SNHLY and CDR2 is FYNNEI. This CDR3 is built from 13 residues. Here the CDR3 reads CASRVTGYQPQHF. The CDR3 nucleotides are TGTGCCAGCAGGGTGACAGGGTATCAGCCCCAGCATTTT.

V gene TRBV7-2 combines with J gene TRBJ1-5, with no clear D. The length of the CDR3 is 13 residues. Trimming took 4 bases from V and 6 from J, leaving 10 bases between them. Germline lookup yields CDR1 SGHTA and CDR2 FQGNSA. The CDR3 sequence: CASSSRKGQPQHF. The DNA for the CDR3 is TGTGCCAGCAGCTCCCGTAAGGGTCAGCCCCAGCATTTT.

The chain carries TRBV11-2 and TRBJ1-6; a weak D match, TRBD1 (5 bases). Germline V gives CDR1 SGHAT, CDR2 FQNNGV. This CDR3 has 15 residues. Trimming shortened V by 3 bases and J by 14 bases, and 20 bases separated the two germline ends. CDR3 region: CASSLADRPFFTLHF. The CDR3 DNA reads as TGTGCCAGCAGCTTGGCCGACAGACCCTTTTTCACCCTCCACTTT. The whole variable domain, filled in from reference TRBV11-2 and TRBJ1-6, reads EAGVAQSPRYKIIEKRQSVAFWCNPISGHATLYWYQQILGQGPKLLIQFQNNGVVDDSQLPKDRFSAERLKGVDSTLKIQPAKLEDSAVYLCASSLADRPFFTLHFGNGTRLTVT.

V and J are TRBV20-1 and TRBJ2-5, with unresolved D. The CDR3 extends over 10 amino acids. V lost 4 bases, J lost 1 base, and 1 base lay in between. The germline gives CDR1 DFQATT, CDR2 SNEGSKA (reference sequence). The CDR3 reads CSATQETQYF. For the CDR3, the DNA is TGCAGTGCTACCCAAGAGACCCAGTACTTC.

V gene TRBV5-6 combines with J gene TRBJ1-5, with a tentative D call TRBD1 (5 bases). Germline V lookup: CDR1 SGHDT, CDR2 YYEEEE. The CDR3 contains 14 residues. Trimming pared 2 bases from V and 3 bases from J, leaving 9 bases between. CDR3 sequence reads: CASSLRGFNQPQHF. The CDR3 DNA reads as TGTGCCAGCAGCTTAAGGGGTTTCAATCAGCCCCAGCATTTT.

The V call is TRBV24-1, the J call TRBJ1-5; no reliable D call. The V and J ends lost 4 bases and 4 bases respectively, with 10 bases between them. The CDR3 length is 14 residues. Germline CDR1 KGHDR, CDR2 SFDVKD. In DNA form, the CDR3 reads TGTGCCACCAGTGAGTCGAGCGTTAATCAGCCCCAGCATTTT. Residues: CATSESSVNQPQHF.

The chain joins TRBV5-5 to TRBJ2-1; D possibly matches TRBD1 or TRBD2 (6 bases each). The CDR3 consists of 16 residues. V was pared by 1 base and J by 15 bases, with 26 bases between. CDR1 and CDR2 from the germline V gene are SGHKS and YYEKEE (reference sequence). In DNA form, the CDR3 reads TGTGCCAGCAGCTTGAGAGGGGGGATAAAAGGGATTAGTTGGTTCTTC. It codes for CASSLRGGIKGISWFF. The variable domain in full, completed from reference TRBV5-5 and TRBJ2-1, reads DAGVTQSPTHLIKTRGQQVTLRCSPISGHKSVSWYQQVLGQGPQFIFQYYEKEERGRGNFPDRFSARQFPNYSSELNVNALLLGDSALYLCASSLRGGIKGISWFFGPGTRLTVL.